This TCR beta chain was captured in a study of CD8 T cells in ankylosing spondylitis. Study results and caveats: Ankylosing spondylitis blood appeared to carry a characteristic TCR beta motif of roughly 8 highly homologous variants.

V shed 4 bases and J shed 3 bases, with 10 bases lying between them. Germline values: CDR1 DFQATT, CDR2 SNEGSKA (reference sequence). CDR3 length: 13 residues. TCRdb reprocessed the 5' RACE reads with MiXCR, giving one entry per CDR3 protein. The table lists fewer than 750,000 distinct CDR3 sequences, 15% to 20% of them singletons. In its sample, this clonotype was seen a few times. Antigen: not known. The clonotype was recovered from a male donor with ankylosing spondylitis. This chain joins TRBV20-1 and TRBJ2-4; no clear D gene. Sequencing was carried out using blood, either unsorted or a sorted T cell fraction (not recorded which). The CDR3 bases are TGCAGTGCTACAACGGGCAGCAAAAACATTCAGTACTTC. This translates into CSATTGSKNIQYF.